This passage covers 18 T cell receptor beta chains from one sample sequenced in a study of CD8 T cells in Susac syndrome. Reverse transcription of roughly 0.45 to 1 ug RNA used random hexamers. Each CDR3 protein gets one entry after TCRdb re-called the immunoSEQ multiplex PCR reads with MiXCR. In the table there are around 45,000 distinct CDR3 sequences, nearly 95% of which are singletons. Material: CD8+ T cells from PBMCs. The receptors derive from a human donor in good health.

The chain joins TRBV5-1 to TRBJ1-2; D might be TRBD1 (6 bases). CDR1 and CDR2 (germline): SGHRS, YFSETQ. The CDR3 spans 18 residues. V lost 4 bases, J lost 2 bases, and 24 bases lay in between. CDR3 sequence (DNA): TGCGCCAGCAGCCCGACAGGAATAGGAACGGGACTCAACTATGGCTACACCTTC. This translates into CASSPTGIGTGLNYGYTF.

CDR3 sequence reads: CSARETPGTSGSRTYEQYF. The CDR3 nucleotides are TGCAGTGCTAGAGAAACTCCCGGGACTAGCGGGAGTAGGACCTACGAGCAGTACTTC. The chain uses TRBV20-1 and TRBJ2-7; 14 bases agree with TRBD2. The CDR3 sequence is 19 residues long. The V gene end was trimmed by 0 bases and the J gene end by 2 bases; junction bases not matched to a gene: 12. Germline V gene data show CDR1 as DFQATT and CDR2 as SNEGSKA (reference sequence).

The rearrangement links TRBV7-9 to TRBJ2-7, with TRBD1 matching 8 bases. V shed 5 bases and J 2 bases; nucleotides not matched to a gene: 8. Germline V CDR1 and CDR2: SEHNR, FQNEAQ (reference sequence). The CDR3 totals 15 residues. CDR3 in amino acids: CASSPTGTGPYEQYF. The CDR3 DNA sequence: TGTGCCAGCAGCCCAACCGGGACAGGCCCCTACGAGCAGTACTTC.

The chain couples TRBV27 to TRBJ2-7; D is possibly TRBD1 (6 bases). V was shortened by 3 bases and J by 9 bases, with 12 bases between the two germline ends. The CDR3 spans 12 residues. The germline V gene encodes CDR1 MNHEY and CDR2 SMNVEV (reference sequence). The CDR3 reads CASSFGQSVQYF. The CDR3 DNA reads TGTGCCAGCAGTTTTGGACAGTCGGTGCAGTACTTC.

The table lists this clonotype with a count of one. The chain uses TRBV27 and TRBJ2-7, with D possibly being TRBD1 (6 bases). The CDR3 covers 14 residues. Trimming removed 7 bases from V and 3 bases from J, with 16 bases in between. Per the germline V gene, CDR1 is MNHEY and CDR2 is SMNVEV (reference sequence). The CDR3 region is CASKPLDRSYEQYF. Written as DNA, the CDR3 is TGTGCCAGCAAACCCTTAGACAGGAGCTACGAGCAGTACTTC.

In nucleotides, the CDR3 is TGTGCCACCAGCAGAGAGGCAGGGCGCGGCACTGAAGCTTTCTTT. Protein product: CATSREAGRGTEAFF. This chain connects TRBV15 to TRBJ1-1; D possibly corresponds to TRBD1 (5 bases). The CDR3 is 15 amino acids. The germline gives CDR1 LNHNV, CDR2 YYDKDF (reference sequence). Between the trimmed V and J ends, which lost 0 bases and 4 bases, there was a span of 12 bases.

This clonotype was detected a few times. The rearrangement links TRBV5-1 to TRBJ2-7, with D possibly being TRBD1 (6 bases). Trimming took 0 bases from V and 5 from J, leaving 9 bases between them. Germline CDR1 and CDR2: SGHRS and YFSETQ. This CDR3 region has 13 residues. The CDR3, as DNA: TGCGCCAGCAGCTTGGACAGGGACCACGAGCAGTACTTC. Encoded protein: CASSLDRDHEQYF.

The rearrangement joins TRBV20-1 to TRBJ2-3; D might be TRBD1 (6 bases). Deletions cut 0 bases from V and 0 bases from J, with 13 bases between. The germline gives CDR1 DFQATT, CDR2 SNEGSKA (reference sequence). The CDR3 runs to 16 residues. The CDR3 coding sequence is TGCAGTGCTAGAGATACAGGGCGCTCTAGCACAGATACGCAGTATTTT. Encoded protein: CSARDTGRSSTDTQYF.

V and J are TRBV5-4 and TRBJ2-3; tentative D call: TRBD2 (6 bases). Germline CDR1 is SGHNT and CDR2 is YYREEE (reference sequence). Trimming took 4 bases from V and 11 from J, leaving 11 bases between them. The CDR3 loop spans 11 amino acids. CDR3 sequence reads: CASSGGIWQYF. As DNA, the CDR3 is TGTGCCAGCAGCGGGGGGATCTGGCAGTATTTT.

The J gene is TRBJ2-1, the V gene TRBV9; maybe TRBD2 (6 bases). Deletions cut 7 bases from V and 5 bases from J, with 13 bases between. Germline V gene data show CDR1 as SGDLS and CDR2 as YYNGEE. The CDR3 is 13 amino acids. The CDR3 is CASGYGGDNEQFF. The CDR3, as DNA: TGTGCCAGCGGTTATGGCGGGGACAATGAGCAGTTCTTC.

J is TRBJ2-1 and V is TRBV4-1; D tentatively reads TRBD1 or TRBD2 (5 bases each). Trimming removed 0 bases at V and 2 bases at J, with 11 bases between. The CDR3 contains 16 residues. CDR1 is MGHRA and CDR2 is YSYEKL in the germline V gene. CDR3 amino acids: CASSQDRQGAYNEQFF. In nucleotides, the CDR3 is TGCGCCAGCAGCCAAGATCGGCAGGGAGCCTACAATGAGCAGTTCTTC.

The J gene is TRBJ1-2, the V gene TRBV5-5; the D is unclear. Looked up from germline, CDR1 is SGHKS and CDR2 is YYEKEE (reference sequence). The CDR3 consists of 14 residues. V lost 3 bases and J lost 8, with 17 bases in between. The CDR3 bases are TGTGCCAGCAGCTCAGGATTCTCCGTGGTGGGCTACACCTTC. Its protein is CASSSGFSVVGYTF.

The rearrangement joins TRBV12-5 to TRBJ2-5; 9 positions match TRBD1. The CDR3 is 15 residues long. J was trimmed by 4 bases and V by 1 base; bases with no gene match: 4. Germline CDR1 and CDR2: LGHNT and FRNRAP. The CDR3 DNA sequence: TGTGCTAGTGGTTTGGCCGGGACAGGGATAGAGACCCAGTACTTC. This translates into CASGLAGTGIETQYF.

The J gene is TRBJ2-4, the V gene TRBV2; possibly TRBD1 for D (6 bases). The ends were cut back, 5 bases at V and 1 base at J, with 12 bases in the middle. The CDR3 totals 15 residues. The V gene's germline CDR1 is SNHLY and CDR2 FYNNEI. The CDR3 bases are TGTGCCAGCAGTCCCTTTGACAGGGCCAAAAACATTCAGTACTTC. This gives the protein CASSPFDRAKNIQYF.

This clonotype came up once. The chain combines TRBV14 with TRBJ2-1, with D possibly matching TRBD2 (6 bases). The CDR3 covers 17 residues. Germline loops: CDR1 SGHDN, CDR2 FVKESK. V lost 1 base to trimming and J lost 5 bases, with 18 bases between them. CDR3 in DNA: TGTGCCAGCAGCCAAGCTATTGCGGGATGGGGACACAATGAGCAGTTCTTC. Protein product: CASSQAIAGWGHNEQFF.

CDR3 nucleotides: TGTGCCAGCAGCTACGGGTTGAACACTGAAGCTTTCTTT. Protein sequence: CASSYGLNTEAFF. The chain employs TRBV5-5 and TRBJ1-1; D is uncertain. The CDR3 is 13 amino acids. Trimming cost V 3 bases and J 0 bases, with 6 bases left between them. Germline loops: CDR1 SGHKS, CDR2 YYEKEE (reference sequence).

The chain carries TRBV27 and TRBJ2-7; tentatively, D is TRBD1 (6 bases). With 1 base removed from V and 6 bases from J, the gap between germline ends came to 10 bases. The CDR3 consists of 13 residues. Germline V gene sequence: CDR1 MNHEY, CDR2 SMNVEV (reference sequence). CDR3 in amino acids: CASSLLMGAEQYF. The CDR3 nucleotides are TGTGCCAGCAGTTTATTAATGGGGGCCGAGCAGTACTTC.

V and J are TRBV5-1 and TRBJ2-1; 7 nucleotides agree with TRBD2. There are 14 residues in the CDR3. Germline V gene data show CDR1 as SGHRS and CDR2 as YFSETQ. With 1 base clipped from V and 7 bases from J, the junction kept 5 bases outside the gene matches. In DNA, the CDR3 is TGCGCCAGCAGCTTGACGACTAGCTTTAATGAGCAGTTCTTC. This encodes CASSLTTSFNEQFF. Combining the CDR3 with reference TRBV5-1 and TRBJ2-1 gives the whole variable domain KAGVTQTPRYLIKTRGQQVTLSCSPISGHRSVSWYQQTPGQGLQFLFEYFSETQRNKGNFPGRFSGRQFSNSRSEMNVSTLELGDSALYLCASSLTTSFNEQFFGPGTRLTVL.